The T cell receptor (beta chain) described here comes from a study of cytomegalovirus exposure and HLA in healthy donors. Across the whole study: Early released data had about 85 million unique TCRs, all coming from HLA-typed donors.

About this clone itself: Its antigen remains unidentified.

PCR involved 60 Vbeta and 13 Jbeta primers. Some clones are missing from TCRdb's copy, which holds only in-frame ones; the method was immunoSEQ multiplex PCR. Among 100,000 to 150,000 clones listed, 70% to 85% were seen once. The CDR3 loop spans 15 amino acids. The germline CDR1 and CDR2 sequences are SGHTA and FQGNSA. Trimming took 5 bases from V and 3 from J; bases not matched to a gene: 10. Study-level points and caveats: A prior analysis recorded that most TCR beta V segments were productive about 87% or about 30% of the time. A later analysis showed TCR association rates differing by HLA locus, peaking at DRB1 and lowest at HLA-C. In a later analysis, V- and J-gene trimming of beta chains associated with a DCLRE1C missense variant, replicated independently.

V is TRBV7-2 and J is TRBJ2-7; 7 nucleotides line up with TRBD2. This TCR derives from a man aged 18 to 29 in good health and CMV-seronegative. Sequencing was done on a sample of PBMCs. CDR3 coding DNA: TGTGCCAGCAGCCTAGTAGGGACTACCTACTACGAGCAGTACTTC. Protein: CASSLVGTTYYEQYF.